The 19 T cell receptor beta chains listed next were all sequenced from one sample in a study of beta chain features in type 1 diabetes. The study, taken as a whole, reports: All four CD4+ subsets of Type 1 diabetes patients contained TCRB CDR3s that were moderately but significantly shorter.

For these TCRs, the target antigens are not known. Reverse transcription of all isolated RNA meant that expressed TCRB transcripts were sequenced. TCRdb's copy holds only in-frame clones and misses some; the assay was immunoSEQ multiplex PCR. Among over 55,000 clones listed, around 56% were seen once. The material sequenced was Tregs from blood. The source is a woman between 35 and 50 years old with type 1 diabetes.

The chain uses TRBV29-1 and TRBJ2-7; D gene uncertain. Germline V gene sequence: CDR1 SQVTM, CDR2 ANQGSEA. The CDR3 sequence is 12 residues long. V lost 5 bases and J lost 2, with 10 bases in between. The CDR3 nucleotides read TGCAGCGTTATCTCAGGAACCTACGAGCAGTACTTC. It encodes CSVISGTYEQYF.

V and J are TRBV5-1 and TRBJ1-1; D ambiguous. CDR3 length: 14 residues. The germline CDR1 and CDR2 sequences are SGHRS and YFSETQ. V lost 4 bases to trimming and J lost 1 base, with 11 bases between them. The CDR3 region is CASSRLSGNTEAFF. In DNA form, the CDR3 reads TGCGCCAGCAGCCGGCTATCGGGGAACACTGAAGCTTTCTTT.

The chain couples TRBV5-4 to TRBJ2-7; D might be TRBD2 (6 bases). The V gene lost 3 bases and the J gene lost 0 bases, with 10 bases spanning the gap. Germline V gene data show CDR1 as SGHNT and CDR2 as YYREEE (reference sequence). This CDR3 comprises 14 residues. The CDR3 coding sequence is TGTGCCAGCAGCTCGGCGGGGATCTCCTACGAGCAGTACTTC. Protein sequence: CASSSAGISYEQYF.

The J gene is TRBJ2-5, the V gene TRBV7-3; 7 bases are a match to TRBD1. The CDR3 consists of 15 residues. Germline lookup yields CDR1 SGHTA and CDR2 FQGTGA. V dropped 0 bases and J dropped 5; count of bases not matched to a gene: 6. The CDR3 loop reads CASSLTGGLGETQYF. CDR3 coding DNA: TGTGCCAGCAGCTTAACAGGGGGCCTGGGGGAGACCCAGTACTTC.

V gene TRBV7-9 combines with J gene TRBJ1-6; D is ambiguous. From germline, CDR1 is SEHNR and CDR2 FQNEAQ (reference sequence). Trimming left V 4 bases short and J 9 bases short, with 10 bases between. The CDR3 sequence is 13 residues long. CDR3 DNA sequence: TGTGCCAGCAGCTCCCGGGTGGGTTCACCCCTCCACTTT. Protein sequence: CASSSRVGSPLHF.

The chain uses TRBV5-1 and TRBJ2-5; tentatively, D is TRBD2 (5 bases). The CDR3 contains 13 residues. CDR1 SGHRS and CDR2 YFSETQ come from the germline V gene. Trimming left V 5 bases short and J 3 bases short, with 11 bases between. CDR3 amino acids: CASSTGIEETQYF. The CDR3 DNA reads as TGCGCCAGCAGTACCGGGATCGAAGAGACCCAGTACTTC.

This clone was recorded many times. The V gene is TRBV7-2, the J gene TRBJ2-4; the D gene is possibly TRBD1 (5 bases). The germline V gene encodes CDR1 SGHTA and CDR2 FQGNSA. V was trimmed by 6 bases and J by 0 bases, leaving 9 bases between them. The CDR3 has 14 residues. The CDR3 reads CASRPTVAKNIQYF. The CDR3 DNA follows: TGTGCCAGCAGGCCGACAGTAGCCAAAAACATTCAGTACTTC.

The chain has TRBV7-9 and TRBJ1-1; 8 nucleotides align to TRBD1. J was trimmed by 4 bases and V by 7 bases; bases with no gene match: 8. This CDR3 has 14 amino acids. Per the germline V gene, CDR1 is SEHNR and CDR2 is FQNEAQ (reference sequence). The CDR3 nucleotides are TGTGCCAGCAAGGTCGGACAGGGAGGCACTGAAGCTTTCTTT. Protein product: CASKVGQGGTEAFF.

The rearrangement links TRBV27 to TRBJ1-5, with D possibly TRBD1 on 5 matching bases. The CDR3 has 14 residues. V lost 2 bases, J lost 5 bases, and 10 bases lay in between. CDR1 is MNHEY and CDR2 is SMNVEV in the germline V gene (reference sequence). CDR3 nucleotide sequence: TGTGCCAGCAGTTTAAGGGGATGGGATCAGCCCCAGCATTTT. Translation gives CASSLRGWDQPQHF.

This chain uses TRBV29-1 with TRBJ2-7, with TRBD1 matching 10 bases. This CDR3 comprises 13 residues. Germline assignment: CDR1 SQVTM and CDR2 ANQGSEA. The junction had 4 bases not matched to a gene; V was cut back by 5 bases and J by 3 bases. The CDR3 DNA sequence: TGCAGCGTTTCGGGACAGGGGAGCTACGAGCAGTACTTC. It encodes CSVSGQGSYEQYF.

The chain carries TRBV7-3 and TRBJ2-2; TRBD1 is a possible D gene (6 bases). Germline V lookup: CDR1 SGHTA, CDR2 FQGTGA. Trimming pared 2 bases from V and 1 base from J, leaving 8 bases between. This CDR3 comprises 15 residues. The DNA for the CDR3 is TGTGCCAGCAGCTTACTAGGGGGGAACACCGGGGAGCTGTTTTTT. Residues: CASSLLGGNTGELFF.

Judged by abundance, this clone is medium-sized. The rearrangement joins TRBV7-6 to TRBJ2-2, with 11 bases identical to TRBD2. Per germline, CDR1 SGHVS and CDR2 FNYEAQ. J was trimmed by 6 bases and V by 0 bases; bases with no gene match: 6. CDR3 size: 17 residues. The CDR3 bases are TGTGCCAGCAGCTTAGCTACTAGCGGGAGTTTGGCCGGGGAGCTGTTTTTT. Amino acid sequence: CASSLATSGSLAGELFF.

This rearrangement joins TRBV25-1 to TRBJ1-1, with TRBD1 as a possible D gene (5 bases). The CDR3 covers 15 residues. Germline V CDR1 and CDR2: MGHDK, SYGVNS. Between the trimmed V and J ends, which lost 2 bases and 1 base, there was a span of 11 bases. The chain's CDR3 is CASSERGLGNTEAFF. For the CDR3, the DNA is TGTGCCAGCAGTGAAAGGGGCCTAGGGAACACTGAAGCTTTCTTT.

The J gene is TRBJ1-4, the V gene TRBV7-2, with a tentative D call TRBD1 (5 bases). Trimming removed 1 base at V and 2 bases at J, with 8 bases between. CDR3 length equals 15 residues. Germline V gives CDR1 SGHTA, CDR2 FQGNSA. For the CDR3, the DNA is TGTGCCAGCAGCTTAGTTGGGGGGACTAATGAAAAACTGTTTTTT. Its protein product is CASSLVGGTNEKLFF.

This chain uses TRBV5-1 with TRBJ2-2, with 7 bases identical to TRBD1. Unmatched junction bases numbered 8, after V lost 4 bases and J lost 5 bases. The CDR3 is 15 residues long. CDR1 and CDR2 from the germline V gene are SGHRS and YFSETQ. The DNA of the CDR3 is TGCGCCAGCAGCCCTGACAGGGTAGTAACCGGGGAGCTGTTTTTT. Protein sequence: CASSPDRVVTGELFF.

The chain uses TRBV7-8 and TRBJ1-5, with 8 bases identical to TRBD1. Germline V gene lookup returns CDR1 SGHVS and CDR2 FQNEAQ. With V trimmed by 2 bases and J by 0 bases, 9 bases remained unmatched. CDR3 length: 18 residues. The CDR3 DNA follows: TGTGCCAGCAGCTTAACTGACAGGGGTGCTTATAGCAATCAGCCCCAGCATTTT. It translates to CASSLTDRGAYSNQPQHF.

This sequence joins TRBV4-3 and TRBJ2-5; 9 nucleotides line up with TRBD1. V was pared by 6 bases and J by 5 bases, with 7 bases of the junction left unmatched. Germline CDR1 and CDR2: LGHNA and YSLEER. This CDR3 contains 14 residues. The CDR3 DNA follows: TGCGCCAGCAGTAACAGGGGGCTAGGGGAGACCCAGTACTTC. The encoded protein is CASSNRGLGETQYF.

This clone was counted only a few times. CDR3 loop: CASSLGAGGNQPQHF. The CDR3 nucleotides are TGTGCCAGCAGCTTAGGGGCAGGTGGCAATCAGCCCCAGCATTTT. V gene TRBV7-6 combines with J gene TRBJ1-5; D gene uncertain. Germline V gene lookup returns CDR1 SGHVS and CDR2 FNYEAQ. The CDR3 is made up of 15 amino acids. V lost 1 base to trimming and J lost 2 bases, with 9 bases between them.

This CDR3 is CASSVAAGNTIYF. The DNA of the CDR3 is TGTGCCAGCAGCGTAGCAGCTGGAAACACCATATATTTT. The rearrangement links TRBV9 to TRBJ1-3; D remains ambiguous. The CDR3 length is 13 residues. Germline CDR1 reads SGDLS; CDR2 reads YYNGEE. V was trimmed by 0 bases and J by 2 bases, leaving 3 bases between them.